A selection of T cell receptor beta chains follows, all from one sample in a study of regulatory T cells in long-lasting Graves disease. A single record per CDR3 protein comes from TCRdb applying MiXCR to the multiplex PCR reads. The sample has about 500,000 distinct CDR3 sequences, 15% to 20% seen once; the top ten hold roughly an eighth. These data are also associated with another study on T cells in Graves' hyperthyroidism and ophthalmopathy.

Material: peripheral blood mononuclear cells (PBMCs), obtained at new diagnosis, from a patient treated with antithyroid drugs. These receptors originate from a man aged 40-55 years with Graves disease. The CDR3 runs from the conserved cysteine through the conserved F or W. A D gene is named only where the DNA matches it firmly. Expanded clones get a size class; other rows say once, few or many, or leave the size out.

clone size,D gene,V gene,J gene,CDR3 protein,CDR3 DNA
many,NA,TRBV20-1,TRBJ2-7,CSARKPADYEQYF,TGCAGTGCTAGAAAACCGGCAGACTACGAGCAGTACTTC
NA,TRBD1,TRBV6-2/TRBV6-3,TRBJ2-2,CASIEDRGSGELFF,TGTGCCAGCATTGAGGACAGGGGATCCGGGGAGCTGTTTTTT
few,NA,TRBV15,TRBJ1-3,CATSREGTEFSGNTIYF,TGTGCCACCAGCAGAGAAGGAACGGAGTTCTCTGGAAACACCATATATTTT
NA,TRBD2,TRBV7-9,TRBJ2-4,CASSSTSVSNIQYF,TGTGCCAGCAGCTCCACTAGCGTTTCAAACATTCAGTACTTC
NA,NA,TRBV27,TRBJ2-4,CAHDGVLSKNIQYF,TGTGCCCACGACGGAGTTTTATCCAAAAACATTCAGTACTTC
many,TRBD2,TRBV12-3/TRBV12-4,TRBJ2-1,CASRTGTTYEQFF,TGTGCCAGCAGAACCGGGACTACCTATGAGCAGTTCTTC
NA,NA,TRBV6-1,TRBJ1-5,CASSGGSYQPQHF,TGTGCCAGCAGTGGGGGCAGCTATCAGCCCCAGCATTTT
few,NA,TRBV2,TRBJ2-7,CASSVFNEQYF,TGTGCCAGCAGTGTCTTCAACGAGCAGTACTTC
many,NA,TRBV20-1,TRBJ2-7,CSAHGERSYEQYF,TGCAGTGCTCACGGAGAACGCTCCTACGAGCAGTACTTC
few,NA,TRBV20-1,TRBJ1-2,CSATQASNYGYTF,TGCAGTGCTACTCAGGCCTCTAACTATGGCTACACCTTC
few,NA,TRBV19,TRBJ2-2,CASSMYDSGLAPGELFF,TGTGCCAGTAGTATGTATGACTCTGGGCTAGCCCCCGGGGAGCTGTTTTTT
NA,NA,TRBV20-1,TRBJ2-6,CSAYGSSGANVLTF,TGCAGTGCTTATGGTAGCTCTGGGGCCAACGTCCTGACTTTC
few,NA,TRBV11-2,TRBJ2-3,CASSLPPSSSTDTQYF,TGTGCCAGCAGCTTACCCCCTAGCTCGAGCACAGATACGCAGTATTTT
NA,TRBD2,TRBV27,TRBJ2-2,CAGSPHSGLPTGRELFF,TGTGCCGGCAGTCCACACTCGGGACTACCTACCGGCCGGGAGCTGTTTTTT
many,NA,TRBV9,TRBJ1-1,CASGKQENTEAFF,TGTGCCAGCGGGAAACAGGAGAACACTGAAGCTTTCTTT
many,NA,TRBV30,TRBJ2-1,CAWSPMRWQFF,TGTGCCTGGAGCCCGATGAGATGGCAGTTCTTC
many,NA,TRBV12-3/TRBV12-4,TRBJ2-1,CASTPGSYNEQFF,TGTGCCAGTACCCCGGGCTCCTACAATGAGCAGTTCTTC
many,TRBD2,TRBV7-9,TRBJ2-1,CASSLEGASGLEQFF,TGTGCCAGCAGCTTAGAAGGGGCTAGCGGCCTTGAGCAGTTCTTC
few,NA,TRBV5-4,TRBJ2-1,CASSSTSSPWDNEQFF,TGTGCCAGCAGCTCAACTAGTTCACCCTGGGACAATGAGCAGTTCTTC
many,TRBD1,TRBV2,TRBJ2-4,CASGQGSWLAKNIQYF,TGTGCCAGTGGACAGGGTAGTTGGTTAGCCAAAAACATTCAGTACTTC
few,TRBD2,TRBV18,TRBJ2-3,CASSPRAGGLESTDTQYF,TGTGCCAGCTCACCAAGGGCGGGAGGCCTTGAAAGCACAGATACGCAGTATTTT
NA,TRBD1,TRBV29-1,TRBJ2-4,CSTRTGENIQYF,TGCAGCACACGGACAGGGGAAAACATTCAGTACTTC
NA,TRBD1,TRBV6-2/TRBV6-3,TRBJ2-7,CASSYFSGSRGRYEQYF,TGTGCCAGCAGTTACTTTTCGGGGTCCAGGGGGCGATACGAGCAGTACTTC
few,NA,TRBV11-2,TRBJ1-1,CASSLAPSGRDTEAFF,TGTGCCAGCAGCTTAGCCCCCTCAGGGCGGGACACTGAAGCTTTCTTT
many,NA,TRBV30,TRBJ1-1,CAWASGEAEAFF,TGTGCCTGGGCTTCCGGCGAGGCCGAAGCTTTCTTT
NA,NA,TRBV12-3/TRBV12-4,TRBJ1-2,CASGRYGYTF,TGTGCCAGTGGACGCTATGGCTACACCTTC